This is a list of T cell receptor beta chains from one sample in a study of cytomegalovirus exposure and HLA in healthy donors. The method was immunoSEQ multiplex PCR; TCRdb's version includes in-frame clones alone and lacks a portion of them. The sample includes fewer than 200,000 clones, 85% to 90% of them seen just once. Specimen: PBMCs. These receptors were obtained from a woman between 18 and 29 years old in good health and CMV-seropositive. CDR3s include the opening cysteine and the closing phenylalanine or tryptophan. The D gene is left open where the match is weak. Clone size is shown for a subset of rows, as once, few, many or a class of expanded clone.

clone_size j_call v_call d_call cdr3_nt cdr3_aa
. TRBJ1-2 TRBV5-1 TRBD1 TGCGCCAGCAGCCCCGAGCCGGGACAGGGGGCTGGCTACACCTTC CASSPEPGQGAGYTF
few TRBJ2-3 TRBV19 . TGTGCCAGTAGTATCTTTGGGTCCGGGGGTCCGCAGTATTTT CASSIFGSGGPQYF
. TRBJ1-5 TRBV6-5 . TGTGCCAGCAGGACTCAAAATCAGCCCCAGCATTTT CASRTQNQPQHF
. TRBJ2-1 TRBV6-5 . TGTGCCAGCAGTTACTCCAACTCGCCAACCAATGAGCAGTTCTTC CASSYSNSPTNEQFF
. TRBJ2-1 TRBV5-1 . TGCGCCAGCGGCCCGAGACTAGTTACCTACAATGAGCAGTTCTTC CASGPRLVTYNEQFF
few TRBJ1-1 TRBV21-1 . TGTGCCAGTAAAGCGGGGTTGGGAGCTTTCTTT CASKAGLGAFF
. TRBJ1-1 TRBV13 . TGTGCCAGCAGCTCAGGACAGATGAACACTGAAGCTTTCTTT CASSSGQMNTEAFF
. TRBJ2-7 TRBV30 . TGTGCCTGGACCCGGGACTCCCTCCAATACGAGCAGTACTTC CAWTRDSLQYEQYF
once TRBJ2-1 TRBV27 TRBD2 TGTGCCAGCACCCATCGGACTAGCCCGCTGAGCTCCTACAATGAGCAGTTCTTC CASTHRTSPLSSYNEQFF
. TRBJ2-5 TRBV10-3 . TGTGCCATCACCCGCAGGGTTTTGGGGACCCAGTACTTC CAITRRVLGTQYF
. TRBJ2-7 TRBV7-2 . TGTGCCAGCAGCTTATGGGACAACTACGAGCAGTACTTC CASSLWDNYEQYF
. TRBJ2-5 TRBV10-3 . TGTGCCATCAGACAGTCTGGAGAGACCCAGTACTTC CAIRQSGETQYF
. TRBJ1-5 TRBV19 TRBD1 TGTGCCACCACCCTGGACGGTAGGGGGCTGAGCAATCAGCCCCAGCATTTT CATTLDGRGLSNQPQHF
. TRBJ1-4 TRBV5-1 TRBD1 TGCGCCAGCAGCTATGGACAGGGGAATGAAAAACTGTTTTTT CASSYGQGNEKLFF
. TRBJ2-2 TRBV29-1 . TGCAGCGTTGAAAAGTACTCTCCCGGGGAGCTGTTTTTT CSVEKYSPGELFF
. TRBJ2-3 TRBV7-3 TRBD2 TGTGCCAGCAGCTCCTCGCCCGGGACTAGGGGCGCAGATACGCAGTATTTT CASSSSPGTRGADTQYF
. TRBJ2-3 TRBV5-1 . TGCGCCAGCAGCTTGGGGGCAGGGGCTGGAGATACGCAGTATTTT CASSLGAGAGDTQYF
. TRBJ2-7 TRBV11-2 TRBD1 TGTGCCAGCAGCTTGGGACAGGGCCCCTACGAGCAGTACTTC CASSLGQGPYEQYF
. TRBJ2-7 TRBV4-1 TRBD2 TGCGCCAGCAGCCAATTTGGAGCGGGAAATTCGGGGGAGCAGTACTTC CASSQFGAGNSGEQYF
. TRBJ2-5 TRBV2 TRBD1 TGTGCCAGCAGCCGACGGACAGGGCAAAAGACCCAGTACTTC CASSRRTGQKTQYF
. TRBJ2-3 TRBV27 . TGTGCCAGCAGTTTATTTCAGGGCAGCACAGATACGCAGTATTTT CASSLFQGSTDTQYF
. TRBJ2-3 TRBV2 TRBD2 TGTGCCAGCAGTCCTCCCGGGGGACTAGCGGGAGTTGGCCCAGATACGCAGTATTTT CASSPPGGLAGVGPDTQYF
. TRBJ2-3 TRBV2 . TGTGCCAGCAGTGAATTTGAGACAGATACGCAGTATTTT CASSEFETDTQYF
. TRBJ2-1 TRBV28 TRBD2 TGTGCCAGCAGTTTACGGACTAGCGGAAAAGAAGAGCAGTTCTTC CASSLRTSGKEEQFF
. TRBJ1-2 TRBV9 TRBD1 TGTGCCAGCAGCGTAGGGGACAGTCCCTTCTATGGCTACACCTTC CASSVGDSPFYGYTF
. TRBJ2-5 TRBV7-9 . TGTGCCAGCAGCCTCTCCGCCCAATCGGGGACCCAGTACTTC CASSLSAQSGTQYF
. TRBJ2-3 TRBV28 . TGTGCCAGCAGGCGAAACAGGATACGCGCAGATACGCAGTATTTT CASRRNRIRADTQYF
. TRBJ2-7 TRBV11-3 TRBD2 TGTGCCAGCAGCCTGTTTGGGGGGGGCTACGAGCAGTACTTC CASSLFGGGYEQYF
. TRBJ1-1 TRBV11-3 TRBD1 TGTGCCAGCAGCTTAGGGACAGGGAGCCCTGAAGCTTTCTTT CASSLGTGSPEAFF
. TRBJ1-1 TRBV6-6 TRBD1 TGTGCCAGCAGTTCGGGACAGGGTACCGGTGAAGCTTTCTTT CASSSGQGTGEAFF
. TRBJ2-7 TRBV11-1 TRBD2 TGTGCCAGCAGCGAGACTAGCGGGAGTGGAGTCTACGAGCAGTACTTC CASSETSGSGVYEQYF
once TRBJ2-2 TRBV4-3 . TGCGCCAGCAGCCCCGTGGACAGAATGACCGGGGAGCTGTTTTTT CASSPVDRMTGELFF
. TRBJ1-2 TRBV27 TRBD1 TGTGCCAGCAGTTTCAACCAGGGGGGAGGCTACACCTTC CASSFNQGGGYTF
. TRBJ2-1 TRBV7-6 TRBD2 TGTGCCAGCAGCCAAATAGCGGGAGAGGGGATTGAGCAGTTCTTC CASSQIAGEGIEQFF